This T cell receptor beta chain is drawn from a study of beta chain features in type 1 diabetes. Study-level background: All samples combined gave 90 million to 130 million sorted cells for examination.

This clone was counted between two and nine times. Its antigen remains unknown. The sample carries other DNA sequences with the same CDR3. Each donor gave one heparinised blood draw averaging around 120 mL. Investigators reverse transcribed all isolated RNA, so they sequenced expressed TCRB transcripts. Clones were read by immunoSEQ multiplex PCR, and TCRdb kept only the in-frame ones, dropping some. Altogether 850,000 to 900,000 clones are present, 17% being singletons, with the ten largest covering around 0.02%. General observations from the study: A potential influence of HLA type upon TCRB rearrangement remained unresolved herein.

V lost 2 bases and J 6 bases, leaving 3 bases between the germline ends. The CDR3 consists of 11 residues. Germline CDR1 SGHAT, CDR2 FQNNGV. Input material: naive CD4+ T cells from blood. The clonotype comes from a woman between 18 and 29 years old in good health. The rearrangement uses TRBV11-2 and TRBJ2-3; D unresolved. The CDR3 coding sequence is TGTGCCAGCAGCTTAAGGGATACGCAGTATTTT. It yields the protein CASSLRDTQYF.